Presented here are 3 T cell receptor beta chains from one specimen sequenced in a study of cytomegalovirus exposure and HLA in healthy donors. Researchers ran the PCR with 60 Vbeta and 13 Jbeta primers. Using immunoSEQ multiplex PCR, the repertoire was profiled, and TCRdb retains in-frame clones only, with some absent. Found here are more than 130,000 clones; the top ten clones hold approximately 2.6%. The sequenced sample was PBMCs. Receptor source: a man aged 35 to 55 in good health and CMV-seronegative.

The V gene is TRBV5-1, the J gene TRBJ2-6, with D possibly matching TRBD1 (6 bases). There are 16 residues in the CDR3. V was clipped by 0 bases and J by 3 bases, with 10 bases between them. The germline V gene encodes CDR1 SGHRS and CDR2 YFSETQ. CDR3 in DNA: TGCGCCAGCAGCTTGGGTGACAGGTTTGGGGCCAACGTCCTGACTTTC. Translation gives CASSLGDRFGANVLTF. The full variable domain, its missing parts supplied by reference TRBV5-1 and TRBJ2-6, is KAGVTQTPRYLIKTRGQQVTLSCSPISGHRSVSWYQQTPGQGLQFLFEYFSETQRNKGNFPGRFSGRQFSNSRSEMNVSTLELGDSALYLCASSLGDRFGANVLTFGAGSRLTVL.

The rearrangement uses TRBV4-2 and TRBJ2-5, with 16 bases matching TRBD2. The CDR3 runs to 17 residues. V lost 4 bases and J lost 1; bases outside the gene matches: 3. Germline assignment: CDR1 LGHNA and CDR2 YNFKEQ. The CDR3 spells CASSRGTSGGAQETQYF. The CDR3 DNA reads TGTGCCAGCAGCCGCGGGACTAGCGGGGGGGCCCAAGAGACCCAGTACTTC.

The gene calls are TRBV15 and TRBJ1-3; no definite D call. Looked up from germline, CDR1 is LNHNV and CDR2 is YYDKDF (reference sequence). Trimming took off 0 bases at V and 4 bases at J, with 7 bases between the two ends. The CDR3 extends over 14 amino acids. The CDR3 loop is CATSRDLGGNTIYF. The CDR3 nucleotides are TGTGCCACCAGCAGAGATCTTGGCGGAAACACCATATATTTT.